A selection of T cell receptor beta chains follows, all from one sample in a study of cytomegalovirus exposure and HLA in healthy donors. The method was immunoSEQ multiplex PCR; TCRdb's version includes in-frame clones alone and lacks a portion of them. Among 170,000 or so clones listed, 77% were seen once. Sequencing input: PBMCs. The receptor set was obtained from a woman in her twenties or thirties in good health and CMV-seronegative. The CDR3 runs from the conserved cysteine through the conserved F or W. Fields, in order: clone size, J gene, D gene, V gene, CDR3 DNA, CDR3 protein. The D gene is left open where the match is weak. Part of the rows lack a size; the others show once, few, many or a class for expanded clones.

size: few
J: TRBJ2-3
D: -
V: TRBV5-1
DNA: TGCGCCAGCCGCGATGGGGCGGCAGGAGATACGCAGTATTTT
CDR3: CASRDGAAGDTQYF

size: -
J: TRBJ1-3
D: -
V: TRBV9
DNA: TGTGCCAGCAGCGCGGGGGACTCTGGAAACACCATATATTTT
CDR3: CASSAGDSGNTIYF

size: -
J: TRBJ2-3
D: TRBD2
V: TRBV12-5
DNA: TGTGCTAGTGGTCACGAGCGGGGGGCCCTAACGCAGTATTTT
CDR3: CASGHERGALTQYF

size: once
J: TRBJ2-1
D: -
V: TRBV18
DNA: TGTGCCAGCTCTCAGATCGATGAGCAGTTCTTC
CDR3: CASSQIDEQFF

size: -
J: TRBJ1-1
D: TRBD1
V: TRBV6-1
DNA: TGTGCCAGCAGTAAATTGCGGACAGGAGACACTGAAGCTTTCTTT
CDR3: CASSKLRTGDTEAFF

size: once
J: TRBJ2-7
D: TRBD1
V: TRBV11-2
DNA: TGTGCCAGCAGCTTATACCCCGACAGGGGGGCTATAGAGGAGCAGTACTTC
CDR3: CASSLYPDRGAIEEQYF

size: -
J: TRBJ2-3
D: TRBD2
V: TRBV10-2
DNA: TGCGCCAGCAGTGAGTCACTAGCGGGGGTTAGCACAGATACGCAGTATTTT
CDR3: CASSESLAGVSTDTQYF

size: -
J: TRBJ2-7
D: TRBD2
V: TRBV6-5
DNA: TGTGCCAGCAGTGACTCGGCGGGGGGGAACGAGCAGTACTTC
CDR3: CASSDSAGGNEQYF

size: once
J: TRBJ1-5
D: TRBD1
V: TRBV5-6
DNA: TGTGCCAGCAGCTTCGGGACAGGAGGTCAGCCCCAGCATTTT
CDR3: CASSFGTGGQPQHF

size: -
J: TRBJ2-7
D: -
V: TRBV7-6
DNA: TGTGCCAGCAGCTTCGGTTACTCCTACGAGCAGTACTTC
CDR3: CASSFGYSYEQYF

size: -
J: TRBJ2-7
D: -
V: TRBV5-4
DNA: TGTGCCAGCAGCTTGAGGACAGTCTCCTACGAGCAGTACTTC
CDR3: CASSLRTVSYEQYF

size: few
J: TRBJ2-3
D: TRBD2
V: TRBV5-5
DNA: TGTGCCAGCAGCTGGGTTCACCTAGCGGGGTTCACAGATACGCAGTATTTT
CDR3: CASSWVHLAGFTDTQYF

size: -
J: TRBJ2-1
D: -
V: TRBV7-6
DNA: TGTGCCAGCAGCTTCGGTGTCAATAGCGGTTACAATGGGCAGTTCTTC
CDR3: CASSFGVNSGYNGQFF

size: few
J: TRBJ2-2
D: TRBD2
V: TRBV7-8
DNA: TGTGCCAGCAGCTCTAGCGGGGGGTTCTACACCGGGGAGCTGTTTTTT
CDR3: CASSSSGGFYTGELFF

size: -
J: TRBJ1-4
D: -
V: TRBV2
DNA: TGTGCCAGCAAGGGGACACCTAATGAAAAACTGTTTTTT
CDR3: CASKGTPNEKLFF

size: -
J: TRBJ1-1
D: TRBD1
V: TRBV19
DNA: TGTGCCAGTAGTGCGACAGGGGGCCGCGTGAACACTGAAGCTTTCTTT
CDR3: CASSATGGRVNTEAFF

size: once
J: TRBJ1-1
D: -
V: TRBV7-9
DNA: TGTGCCAGCAGCCCATACAGATCCTGGTCCACTGAAGCTTTCTTT
CDR3: CASSPYRSWSTEAFF

size: -
J: TRBJ2-7
D: TRBD1
V: TRBV18
DNA: TGTGCCAGCTCACCACTTAGGGACAGAACCTACTTATCCGAGCAGTACTTC
CDR3: CASSPLRDRTYLSEQYF